One and the same sample provided the 9 T cell receptor beta chains below, sequenced in a study of shared clonotypes between healthy human individuals. The assay was immunoSEQ multiplex PCR, and TCRdb's table has in-frame clones only and misses some. Of 950,000 to 1,200,000 clones in the sample, roughly 77% were seen once. The sample was memory CD4+ T cells from PBMCs. Subset indicated: CD45RA-negative fraction. The source is a man aged 18 to 30 in good health. Some clones in this sample may be carry-over from other donors' samples.

This clone was detected once. The rearrangement uses TRBV4-1 and TRBJ1-2, with D unresolved. Germline CDR1 MGHRA, CDR2 YSYEKL. Between the trimmed V and J ends, which lost 1 base and 1 base, there was a span of 13 bases. The CDR3 is made up of 16 amino acids. CDR3 bases: TGCGCCAGCAGCCAAGTGGTGGCAGGCGGTAACTATGGCTACACCTTC. It specifies CASSQVVAGGNYGYTF.

The chain is built from TRBV7-9 and TRBJ2-2, with D tentatively TRBD2 (6 bases). The germline CDR1 and CDR2 sequences are SEHNR and FQNEAQ (reference sequence). This CDR3 has 11 amino acids. Here the CDR3 DNA reads TGTACAGCGGATAGCGGCGGGGAGCTGTTTTTT. Its protein is CTADSGGELFF.

In nucleotides, the CDR3 is TGTGCCAGCAGCCCCGGACAGCTTCGCACTGGAAACACCATATATTTT. It translates to CASSPGQLRTGNTIYF. The chain joins TRBV9 to TRBJ1-3, with D perhaps matching TRBD1 (6 bases). The V gene lost 4 bases and the J gene lost 2 bases, with 16 bases spanning the gap. The CDR3 totals 16 residues. Germline V lookup: CDR1 SGDLS, CDR2 YYNGEE.

This chain joins TRBV4-3 and TRBJ2-7; the match to TRBD1 covers 8 bases. Trimming cost V 0 bases and J 6 bases; bases outside gene matches: 7. The CDR3 spans 15 residues. Germline CDR1 is LGHNA and CDR2 is YSLEER. CDR3 protein: CASSQEADRVGEQYF. The CDR3, as DNA: TGCGCCAGCAGCCAAGAGGCGGACAGGGTGGGCGAGCAGTACTTC.

This rearrangement joins TRBV28 to TRBJ2-2; no reliable D call. The ends were cut back, 1 base at V and 4 bases at J, with 10 bases in the middle. Germline V gene sequence: CDR1 MDHEN, CDR2 SYDVKM. This CDR3 spans 15 amino acids. CDR3: CASSLYTIGTGELFF. The CDR3 DNA reads TGTGCCAGCAGTTTATATACCATCGGCACCGGGGAGCTGTTTTTT.

The chain links TRBV27 to TRBJ2-5; 10 bases are shared with TRBD2. CDR3 length: 16 amino acids. J was trimmed by 1 base and V by 5 bases; bases with no gene match: 7. Germline V gene lookup returns CDR1 MNHEY and CDR2 SMNVEV (reference sequence). The CDR3 region is CASSPYASGSQETQYF. CDR3 nucleotide sequence: TGTGCCAGCAGTCCCTATGCTAGCGGGAGCCAAGAGACCCAGTACTTC.

As for this clone: Additional DNA sequences in this sample encode the identical CDR3. This sequence joins TRBV9 and TRBJ2-3; no clear D gene. Germline loops: CDR1 SGDLS, CDR2 YYNGEE. The CDR3 extends over 14 amino acids. V lost 3 bases to trimming and J lost 1 base, with 9 bases between them. In DNA, the CDR3 is TGTGCCAGCAGCGCCAGGACCGGCACAGATACGCAGTATTTT. Residues: CASSARTGTDTQYF.

This clone came up a few times. This chain links TRBV4-2 with TRBJ2-7; 12 bases are shared with TRBD2. After removal of 4 bases from V and 3 bases from J, the junction contained 13 bases not matched to a gene. Germline V CDR1 and CDR2: LGHNA, YNFKEQ. The CDR3 consists of 18 residues. CDR3 in amino acids: CASSLLAGGPRTSYEQYF. The CDR3 DNA is TGTGCCAGCAGCCTCCTAGCGGGAGGGCCTAGGACCAGCTACGAGCAGTACTTC.

The chain is built from TRBV28 and TRBJ1-1, with 8 bases fitting TRBD1. Germline CDR1 MDHEN, CDR2 SYDVKM. The CDR3 has 14 residues. The junction had 7 bases not matched to a gene; V was cut back by 5 bases and J by 5 bases. The CDR3 sequence is CASSRTGGETEAFF. The CDR3 bases are TGTGCCAGCAGTAGAACAGGGGGTGAAACTGAAGCTTTCTTT.